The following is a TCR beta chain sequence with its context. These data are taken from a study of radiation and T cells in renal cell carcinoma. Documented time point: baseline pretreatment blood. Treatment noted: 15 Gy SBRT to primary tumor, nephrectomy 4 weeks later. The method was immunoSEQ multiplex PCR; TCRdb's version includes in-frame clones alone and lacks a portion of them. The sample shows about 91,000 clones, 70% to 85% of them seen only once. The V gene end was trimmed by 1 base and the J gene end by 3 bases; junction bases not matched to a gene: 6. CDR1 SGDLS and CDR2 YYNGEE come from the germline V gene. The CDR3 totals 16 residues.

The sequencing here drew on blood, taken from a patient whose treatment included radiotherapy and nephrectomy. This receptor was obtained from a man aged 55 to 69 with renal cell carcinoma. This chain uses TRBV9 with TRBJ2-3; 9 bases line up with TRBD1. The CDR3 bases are TGTGCCAGCAGCGTAACTCCGGGACAGGGAACAGATACGCAGTATTTT. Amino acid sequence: CASSVTPGQGTDTQYF.